This T cell receptor beta chain was captured by sequencing in a study of shared clonotypes between healthy human individuals. As for this clone: Its antigen is as yet unknown.

Overall study results and limits: Represented diversity (both genetic and exposure-history) was limited by the small number of donors. The sampled material consisted only of blood, and tissue repertoires are likely to differ.

Replicate PCRs were loaded with approximately 300 ng DNA from unsorted PBMC, around 30,000 T cell genomes. Method: immunoSEQ multiplex PCR; TCRdb's copy keeps in-frame clones and lacks some. The sample comprises around 500,000 clones, roughly 85% of which are singletons, and about 12% rests with the top ten. This CDR3 region has 15 residues. The germline gives CDR1 SGHNT, CDR2 YENEEA. J gave up 5 bases and V 2 bases, and 5 bases lay outside the gene matches. The rearrangement uses TRBV11-3 and TRBJ2-7; TRBD1 matches at 11 bases. Sequencing was performed on PBMCs. This TCR was sampled from a woman aged 40 to 50 in good health. Some clones in this sample may be carry-over from other donors' samples. CDR3 DNA: TGTGCCAGCAGCTTACGGACAGGGGGCCTCGACGAGCAGTACTTC. The encoded protein is CASSLRTGGLDEQYF.